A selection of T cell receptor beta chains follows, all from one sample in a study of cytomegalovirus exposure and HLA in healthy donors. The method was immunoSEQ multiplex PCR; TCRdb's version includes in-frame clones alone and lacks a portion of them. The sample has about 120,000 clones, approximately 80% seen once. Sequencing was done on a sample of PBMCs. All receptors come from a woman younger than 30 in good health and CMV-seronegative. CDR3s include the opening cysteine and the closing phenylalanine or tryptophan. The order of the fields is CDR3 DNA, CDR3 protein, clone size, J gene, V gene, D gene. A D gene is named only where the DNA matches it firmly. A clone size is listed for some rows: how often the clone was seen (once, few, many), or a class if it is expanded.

TGTGCCAGCAGTTCGCAGGGGATCGGCTATGGCTACACCTTC,CASSSQGIGYGYTF,few,TRBJ1-2,TRBV6-5,-
TGTGCCAGCAGCCAAGCGAGGGGGCGAAATGAAAAACTGTTTTTT,CASSQARGRNEKLFF,-,TRBJ1-4,TRBV14,TRBD1
TGTGCCAGTAGTTGGTCCGGGACATTTAATGAAAAACTGTTTTTT,CASSWSGTFNEKLFF,-,TRBJ1-4,TRBV19,-
TGTGCCAGCAGCTTGTATAGCGGGAGTAACACCGGGGAGCTGTTTTTT,CASSLYSGSNTGELFF,-,TRBJ2-2,TRBV5-4,TRBD2
TGTGCCAGCAGCTTAGGGGGCGGATATAGCACAGATACGCAGTATTTT,CASSLGGGYSTDTQYF,-,TRBJ2-3,TRBV7-2,-
TGTGCCAGCAGCTTAGAGATCGGGGGGGCCATATCTGGAAACACCATATATTTT,CASSLEIGGAISGNTIYF,-,TRBJ1-3,TRBV11-2,-
TGTGCCAGCAGTGAATACTGGGAGACCCAGTACTTC,CASSEYWETQYF,-,TRBJ2-5,TRBV6-4,-
TGTGCCAGCAGTGTCGGGGTGTGGAACACTGAAGCTTTCTTT,CASSVGVWNTEAFF,-,TRBJ1-1,TRBV2,-
-,CASSSSGRNSPLHF,-,TRBJ1-6,TRBV6-5,-
TGCGCCAGCAGCTTTGGGGTACAGGACACAGATACGCAGTATTTT,CASSFGVQDTDTQYF,-,TRBJ2-3,TRBV5-1,-
TGTGCCAGCAGCGTAGGGGGAGAGAGCGAGCAGTACTTC,CASSVGGESEQYF,-,TRBJ2-7,TRBV7-6,-
TGTGCCAGCAGCTTGGACAGGTCGCGGACCTACGAGCAGTACTTC,CASSLDRSRTYEQYF,-,TRBJ2-7,TRBV5-4,-
TGCGCCAGCAGCTTAGGCCCTAGTCTTGACTCCTACAATGAGCAGTTCTTC,CASSLGPSLDSYNEQFF,-,TRBJ2-1,TRBV5-1,-
TGTGCCAGCACCGTCGAACAGGGATTCTACGAGCAGTACTTC,CASTVEQGFYEQYF,-,TRBJ2-7,TRBV2,-
TGTGCTAGTGGTTTGGGCTTAGCGGGGGGTCAAGATACGCAGTATTTT,CASGLGLAGGQDTQYF,-,TRBJ2-3,TRBV12-5,TRBD2
TGTGCCAGCCGGGAGGAGCGGCTTCCCACCGGGGAGCTGTTTTTT,CASREERLPTGELFF,-,TRBJ2-2,TRBV2,TRBD2
TGTGCCAGCAGTCCGCGTTGGCATGGGGCCAACGGCCTGACTTTC,CASSPRWHGANGLTF,once,TRBJ2-6,TRBV6-5,-
TGTGCCAGTAAAGAGAGCACAGATACGCAGTATTTT,CASKESTDTQYF,-,TRBJ2-3,TRBV6-6,-
TGTGCCAGCAGCTTCCGGGACAGGGTCAACTATGGCTACACCTTC,CASSFRDRVNYGYTF,-,TRBJ1-2,TRBV13,TRBD1
TGCGCCAGCGGCGCGGGGTCGAGCTCCTATAATTCACCCCTCCACTTT,CASGAGSSSYNSPLHF,-,TRBJ1-6,TRBV5-1,-
TGTGCCAGCAGTTATGGAACAGATGGCTACACCTTC,CASSYGTDGYTF,-,TRBJ1-2,TRBV6-5,-